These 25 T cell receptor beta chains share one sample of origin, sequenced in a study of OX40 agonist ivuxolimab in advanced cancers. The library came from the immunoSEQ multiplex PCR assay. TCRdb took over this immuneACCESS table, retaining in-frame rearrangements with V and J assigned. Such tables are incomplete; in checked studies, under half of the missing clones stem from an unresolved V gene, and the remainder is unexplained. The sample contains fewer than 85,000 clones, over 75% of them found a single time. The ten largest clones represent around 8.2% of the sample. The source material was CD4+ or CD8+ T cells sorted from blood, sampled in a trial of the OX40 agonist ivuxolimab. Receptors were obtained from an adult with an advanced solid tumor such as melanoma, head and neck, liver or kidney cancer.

The CDR3 reads CASSQGLGDEQFF. CDR3 in DNA: TGTGCCAGCAGCCAGGGGTTGGGCGATGAGCAGTTCTTC. The chain employs TRBV2 and TRBJ2-1; a weak D match, TRBD1 (6 bases). Per the germline V gene, CDR1 is SNHLY and CDR2 is FYNNEI. This CDR3 is 13 amino acids long. V was shortened by 6 bases and J by 8 bases, with 14 bases between the two germline ends.

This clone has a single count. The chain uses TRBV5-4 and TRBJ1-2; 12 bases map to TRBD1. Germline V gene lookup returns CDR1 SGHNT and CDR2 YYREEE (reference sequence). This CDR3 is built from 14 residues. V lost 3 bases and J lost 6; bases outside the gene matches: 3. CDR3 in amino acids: CASSWDRGLHGYTF. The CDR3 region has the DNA TGTGCCAGCAGCTGGGACAGGGGGCTTCATGGCTACACCTTC.

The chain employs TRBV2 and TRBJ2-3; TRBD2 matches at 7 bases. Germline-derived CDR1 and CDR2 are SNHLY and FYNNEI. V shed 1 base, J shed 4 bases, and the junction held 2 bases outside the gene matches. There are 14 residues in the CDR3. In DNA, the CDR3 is TGTGCCAGCAGTGAAGGCGGGGGTTCAGATACGCAGTATTTT. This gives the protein CASSEGGGSDTQYF.

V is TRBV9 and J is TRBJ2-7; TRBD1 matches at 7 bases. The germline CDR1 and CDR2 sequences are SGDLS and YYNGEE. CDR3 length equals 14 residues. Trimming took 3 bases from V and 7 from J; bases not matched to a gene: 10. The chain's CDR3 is CASSARDRSGEQYF. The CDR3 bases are TGTGCCAGCAGCGCCCGGGACAGAAGTGGGGAGCAGTACTTC. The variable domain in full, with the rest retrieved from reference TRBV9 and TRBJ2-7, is DSGVTQTPKHLITATGQRVTLRCSPRSGDLSVYWYQQSLDQGLQFLIQYYNGEERAKGNILERFSAQQFPDLHSELNLSSLELGDSALYFCASSARDRSGEQYFGPGTRLTVT.

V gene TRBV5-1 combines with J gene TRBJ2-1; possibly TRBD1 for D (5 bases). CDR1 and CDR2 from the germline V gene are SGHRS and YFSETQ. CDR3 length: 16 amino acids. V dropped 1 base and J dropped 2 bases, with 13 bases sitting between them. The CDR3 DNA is TGCGCCAGCAGCTTGTTAACAGGATCTACCTACAATGAGCAGTTCTTC. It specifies CASSLLTGSTYNEQFF.

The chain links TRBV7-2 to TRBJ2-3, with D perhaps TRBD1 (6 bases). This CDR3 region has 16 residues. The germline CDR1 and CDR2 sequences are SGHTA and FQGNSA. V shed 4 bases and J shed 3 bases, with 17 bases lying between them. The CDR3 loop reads CASSSARGLGTDTQYF. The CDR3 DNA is TGTGCCAGCAGCTCCGCGAGGGGGTTAGGAACAGATACGCAGTATTTT.

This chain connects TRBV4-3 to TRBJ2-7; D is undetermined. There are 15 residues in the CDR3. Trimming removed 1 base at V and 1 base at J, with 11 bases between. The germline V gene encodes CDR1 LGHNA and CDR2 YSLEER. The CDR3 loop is CASSQAFQESYEQYF. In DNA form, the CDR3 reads TGCGCCAGCAGCCAAGCTTTTCAGGAGTCCTACGAGCAGTACTTC.

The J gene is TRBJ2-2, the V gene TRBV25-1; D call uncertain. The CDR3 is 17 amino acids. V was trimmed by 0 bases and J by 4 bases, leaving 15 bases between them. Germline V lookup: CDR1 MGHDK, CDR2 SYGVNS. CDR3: CASSEYGWAERTGELFF. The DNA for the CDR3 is TGTGCCAGCAGTGAATATGGTTGGGCAGAACGCACCGGGGAGCTGTTTTTT.

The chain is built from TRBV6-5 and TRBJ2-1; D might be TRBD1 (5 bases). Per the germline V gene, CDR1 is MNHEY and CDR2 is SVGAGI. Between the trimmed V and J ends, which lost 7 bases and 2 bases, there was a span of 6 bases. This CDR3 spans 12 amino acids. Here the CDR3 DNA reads TGTGCCAGCAAGGGGACCTACAATGAGCAGTTCTTC. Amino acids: CASKGTYNEQFF.

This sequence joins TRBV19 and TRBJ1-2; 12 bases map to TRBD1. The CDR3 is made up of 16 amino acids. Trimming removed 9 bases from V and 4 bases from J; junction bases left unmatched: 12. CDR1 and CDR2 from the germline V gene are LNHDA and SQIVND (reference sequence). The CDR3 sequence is CASRRDRGQLGYGYTF. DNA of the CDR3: TGTGCCAGCCGGAGGGACAGGGGGCAGTTGGGCTATGGCTACACCTTC.

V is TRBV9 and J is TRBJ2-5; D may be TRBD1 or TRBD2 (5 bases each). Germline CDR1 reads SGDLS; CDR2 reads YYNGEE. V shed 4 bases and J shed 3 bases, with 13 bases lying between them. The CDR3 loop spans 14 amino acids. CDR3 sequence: CASSPWGTEETQYF. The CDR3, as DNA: TGTGCCAGCAGCCCCTGGGGGACGGAAGAGACCCAGTACTTC.

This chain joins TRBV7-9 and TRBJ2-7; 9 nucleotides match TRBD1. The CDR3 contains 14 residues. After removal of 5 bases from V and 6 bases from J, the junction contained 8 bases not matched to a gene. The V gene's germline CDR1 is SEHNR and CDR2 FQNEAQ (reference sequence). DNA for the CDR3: TGTGCCAGCAGCCAATCTGGGACAGGGAGCGAGCAGTACTTC. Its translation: CASSQSGTGSEQYF.

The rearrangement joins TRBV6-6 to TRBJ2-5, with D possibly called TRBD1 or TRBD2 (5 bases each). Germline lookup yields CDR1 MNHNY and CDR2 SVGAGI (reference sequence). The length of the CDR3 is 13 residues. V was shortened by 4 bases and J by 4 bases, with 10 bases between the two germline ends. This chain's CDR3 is CASSSGRLETQYF. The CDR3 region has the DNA TGTGCCAGCAGTTCGGGACGGCTAGAGACCCAGTACTTC.

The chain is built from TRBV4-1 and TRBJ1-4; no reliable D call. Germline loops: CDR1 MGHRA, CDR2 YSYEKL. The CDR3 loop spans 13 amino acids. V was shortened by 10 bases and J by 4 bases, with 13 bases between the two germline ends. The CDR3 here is CATRQAFNEKLFF. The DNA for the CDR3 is TGCGCCACCAGGCAGGCTTTTAATGAAAAACTGTTTTTT.

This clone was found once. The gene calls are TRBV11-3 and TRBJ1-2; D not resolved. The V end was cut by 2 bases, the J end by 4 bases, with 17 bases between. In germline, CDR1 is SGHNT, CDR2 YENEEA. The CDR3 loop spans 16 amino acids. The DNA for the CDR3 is TGTGCCAGCAGCTTACGATCCGGAGTCAATTTCTATGGCTACACCTTC. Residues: CASSLRSGVNFYGYTF.

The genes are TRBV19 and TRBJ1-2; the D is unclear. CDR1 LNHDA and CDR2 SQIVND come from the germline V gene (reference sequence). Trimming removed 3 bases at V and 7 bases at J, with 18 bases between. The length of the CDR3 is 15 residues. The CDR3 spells CASSIPLIARGGYTF. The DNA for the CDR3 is TGTGCCAGTAGTATCCCCTTAATAGCTCGCGGTGGCTACACCTTC.

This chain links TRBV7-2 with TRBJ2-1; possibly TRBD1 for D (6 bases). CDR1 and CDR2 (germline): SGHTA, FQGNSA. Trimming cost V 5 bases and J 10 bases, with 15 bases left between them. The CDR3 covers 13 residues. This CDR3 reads CASSVEQGLEQFF. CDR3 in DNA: TGTGCCAGCAGCGTAGAACAGGGTTTGGAGCAGTTCTTC. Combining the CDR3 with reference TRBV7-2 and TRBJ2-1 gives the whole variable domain GAGVSQSPSNKVTEKGKDVELRCDPISGHTALYWYRQSLGQGLEFLIYFQGNSAPDKSGLPSDRFSAERTGGSVSTLTIQRTQQEDSAVYLCASSVEQGLEQFFGPGTRLTVL.

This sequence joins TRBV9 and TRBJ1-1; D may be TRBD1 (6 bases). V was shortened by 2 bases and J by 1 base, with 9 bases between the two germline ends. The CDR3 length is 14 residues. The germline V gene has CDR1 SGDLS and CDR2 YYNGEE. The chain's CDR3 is CASSVQGSNTEAFF. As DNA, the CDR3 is TGTGCCAGCAGCGTCCAGGGGTCGAACACTGAAGCTTTCTTT.

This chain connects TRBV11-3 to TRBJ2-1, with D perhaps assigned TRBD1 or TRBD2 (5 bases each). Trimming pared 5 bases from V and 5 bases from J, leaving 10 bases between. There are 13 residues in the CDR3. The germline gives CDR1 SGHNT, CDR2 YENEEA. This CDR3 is CASSRGPNNEQFF. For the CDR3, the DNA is TGTGCCAGCAGCCGGGGACCTAACAATGAGCAGTTCTTC.

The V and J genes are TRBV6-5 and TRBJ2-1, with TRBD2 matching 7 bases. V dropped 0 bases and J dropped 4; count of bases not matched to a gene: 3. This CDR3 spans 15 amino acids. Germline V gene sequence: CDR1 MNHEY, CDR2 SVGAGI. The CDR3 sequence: CASSYSGGVYNEQFF. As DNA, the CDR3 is TGTGCCAGCAGTTACTCGGGGGGGGTTTACAATGAGCAGTTCTTC.

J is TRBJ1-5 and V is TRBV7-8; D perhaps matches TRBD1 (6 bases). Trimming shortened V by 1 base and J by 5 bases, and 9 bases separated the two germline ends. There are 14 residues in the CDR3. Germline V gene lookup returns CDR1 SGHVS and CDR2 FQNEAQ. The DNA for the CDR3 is TGTGCCAGCAGCTTAGTTGGGGGCGATCAGCCCCAGCATTTT. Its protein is CASSLVGGDQPQHF.

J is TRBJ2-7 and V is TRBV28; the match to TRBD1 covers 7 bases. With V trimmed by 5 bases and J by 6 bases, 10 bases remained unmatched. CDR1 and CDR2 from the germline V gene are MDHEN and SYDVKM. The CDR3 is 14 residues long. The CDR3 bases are TGTGCCAGCAGTACTACGAGCACAGGGGCCGAGCAGTACGTC. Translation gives CASSTTSTGAEQYV.

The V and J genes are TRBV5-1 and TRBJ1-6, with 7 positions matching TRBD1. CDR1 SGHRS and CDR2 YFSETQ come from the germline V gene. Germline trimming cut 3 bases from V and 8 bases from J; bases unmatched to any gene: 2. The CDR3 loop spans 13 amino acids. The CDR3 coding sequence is TGCGCCAGCAGCTCAGACAGGGATTCACCCCTCCACTTT. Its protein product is CASSSDRDSPLHF.

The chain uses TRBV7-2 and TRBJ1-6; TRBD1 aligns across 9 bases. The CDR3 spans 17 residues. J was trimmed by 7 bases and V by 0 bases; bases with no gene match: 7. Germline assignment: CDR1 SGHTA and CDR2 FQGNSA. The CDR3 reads CASSLALWDRANSPLHF. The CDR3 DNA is TGTGCCAGCAGCTTAGCGCTTTGGGACAGGGCGAATTCACCCCTCCACTTT.

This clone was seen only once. For the CDR3, the DNA is TGTGCCAGCAGTACCCTTCTCAGACATGGGGGAAACACCATATATTTT. It codes for CASSTLLRHGGNTIYF. J is TRBJ1-3 and V is TRBV28, with no clear D. Germline lookup yields CDR1 MDHEN and CDR2 SYDVKM. Deletions cut 5 bases from V and 4 bases from J, with 18 bases between. The CDR3 runs to 16 residues.